One sample yielded the 32 T cell receptor beta chains listed below, sequenced in a study of shared clonotypes between healthy human individuals. Using immunoSEQ multiplex PCR, the repertoire was profiled, and TCRdb retains in-frame clones only, with some absent. The sample records some 660,000 clones, 60% to 75% being singletons. Specimen: memory CD4+ T cells sorted from blood. The subset denotes: CD45RA-negative fraction. The receptors stem from a woman in her 30s in good health.

This chain links TRBV7-8 with TRBJ2-7; D is unclear. Germline V gene lookup returns CDR1 SGHVS and CDR2 FQNEAQ. Between the trimmed V and J ends, which lost 2 bases and 5 bases, there was a span of 13 bases. The CDR3 loop spans 14 amino acids. This CDR3 reads CASSLLRTVNEQYF. The CDR3 coding sequence is TGTGCCAGCAGCTTACTCCGTACCGTCAACGAGCAGTACTTC.

The chain employs TRBV4-1 and TRBJ2-5, with D possibly being TRBD1 or TRBD2 (6 bases each). V was shortened by 1 base and J by 0 bases, with 12 bases between the two germline ends. There are 16 residues in the CDR3. Germline assignment: CDR1 MGHRA and CDR2 YSYEKL. The CDR3 sequence is CASSQVGAGYQETQYF. DNA of the CDR3: TGCGCCAGCAGCCAAGTGGGGGCGGGATACCAAGAGACCCAGTACTTC.

The count of this clone is one. The CDR3 region is CASSVGGSVTEAFF. CDR3 DNA sequence: TGTGCCAGCAGCGTAGGGGGCTCGGTTACTGAAGCTTTCTTT. V is TRBV9 and J is TRBJ1-1; TRBD1 might be the D (5 bases). CDR3 length: 14 amino acids. The V end lost 0 bases, the J end lost 5 bases, and 11 bases lay between the germline ends. The germline V gene has CDR1 SGDLS and CDR2 YYNGEE.

This clone occurred many times. V and J are TRBV7-3 and TRBJ2-5, with a weak D call TRBD2 (5 bases). V was trimmed by 5 bases and J by 1 base, leaving 14 bases between them. The CDR3 consists of 15 residues. Germline V lookup: CDR1 SGHTA, CDR2 FQGTGA. CDR3 nucleotides: TGTGCCAGCAGCCGTTCTTCTAGCCCCCAAGAGACCCAGTACTTC. Translating it yields CASSRSSSPQETQYF.

The chain has TRBV4-1 and TRBJ1-1, with a possible D match to TRBD1 (5 bases). The ends were cut back, 1 base at V and 10 bases at J, with 16 bases in the middle. The CDR3 sequence is 14 residues long. Germline V lookup: CDR1 MGHRA, CDR2 YSYEKL. The CDR3: CASSQVGTGLGAFF. CDR3 DNA sequence: TGCGCCAGCAGCCAAGTGGGGACCGGGCTCGGAGCTTTCTTT.

The DNA of the CDR3 is TGTGCCAGCAGCTTAGCCCGGAATGTCCATGGCTACACCTTC. It specifies CASSLARNVHGYTF. This chain connects TRBV7-9 to TRBJ1-2; D ambiguous. CDR1 and CDR2 (germline): SEHNR, FQNEAQ (reference sequence). Between the trimmed V and J ends, which lost 0 bases and 6 bases, there was a span of 11 bases. The CDR3 covers 14 residues.

V gene TRBV5-8 combines with J gene TRBJ2-7; TRBD1 matches at 9 bases. The CDR3 has 15 residues. The trim removed 2 bases at V and 3 bases at J, leaving 6 bases unmatched. Looked up from germline, CDR1 is SGHTS and CDR2 is YDEGEE. As DNA, the CDR3 is TGTGCCAGCAGCTTCACAGGGGGCCTCGGCTACGAGCAGTACTTC. Translating it yields CASSFTGGLGYEQYF.

The rearrangement links TRBV2 to TRBJ1-1; D not resolved. Per the germline V gene, CDR1 is SNHLY and CDR2 is FYNNEI. CDR3 size: 14 residues. V was cut by 3 bases and J by 5 bases, with 13 bases left in between. CDR3 coding DNA: TGTGCCAGCAGTGATCGACGGTTTCCTACTGAAGCTTTCTTT. It encodes CASSDRRFPTEAFF. Full variable domain (missing parts from reference TRBV2 and TRBJ1-1): EPEVTQTPSHQVTQMGQEVILRCVPISNHLYFYWYRQILGQKVEFLVSFYNNEISEKSEIFDDQFSVERPDGSNFTLKIRSTKLEDSAMYFCASSDRRFPTEAFFGQGTRLTVV.

Remarks on this clone: The same CDR3 is also encoded by other DNA sequences in this sample. The chain has TRBV5-1 and TRBJ1-1; D is perhaps TRBD1 (5 bases). The CDR3 contains 14 residues. Per germline, CDR1 SGHRS and CDR2 YFSETQ. V was trimmed by 1 base and J by 3 bases, leaving 10 bases between them. The CDR3 protein is CASSLTGGDTEAFF. The CDR3 region has the DNA TGCGCCAGCAGCTTGACAGGAGGAGACACTGAAGCTTTCTTT.

The J gene is TRBJ2-3, the V gene TRBV4-1, with D possibly being TRBD1 (6 bases). The V end was cut by 0 bases, the J end by 2 bases, with 15 bases between. The CDR3 length is 17 residues. Germline V CDR1 and CDR2: MGHRA, YSYEKL. CDR3 bases: TGCGCCAGCAGCCAAGAAGCAGGGGCCGTCCACACAGATACGCAGTATTTT. This translates into CASSQEAGAVHTDTQYF.

J is TRBJ2-4 and V is TRBV29-1, with 11 bases matching TRBD2. The CDR3 totals 14 residues. J was trimmed by 4 bases and V by 3 bases; bases with no gene match: 2. Germline V CDR1 and CDR2: SQVTM, ANQGSEA. In nucleotides, the CDR3 is TGCAGCGTTGAGGCTAGCGGGGGGAAAAACATTCAGTACTTC. Its translation is CSVEASGGKNIQYF. Using reference TRBV29-1 and TRBJ2-4 for the parts outside the CDR3, the full variable domain is SAVISQKPSRDICQRGTSLTIQCQVDSQVTMMFWYRQQPGQSLTLIATANQGSEATYESGFVIDKFPISRPNLTFSTLTVSNMSPEDSSIYLCSVEASGGKNIQYFGAGTRLSVL.

The chain couples TRBV6-5 to TRBJ2-3, with 7 positions matching TRBD2. Germline lookup yields CDR1 MNHEY and CDR2 SVGAGI. The V segment lost 8 bases and the J segment 3 bases; nucleotides outside the gene matches: 2. The CDR3 covers 12 residues. The CDR3 DNA reads TGTGCCAGCGGAGCGGGGACAGATACGCAGTATTTT. Encoded protein: CASGAGTDTQYF.

This clone was seen a few times. V usage is TRBV6-4 and J usage is TRBJ2-6, with 8 bases lining up with TRBD1. Trimming cost V 0 bases and J 4 bases; bases outside gene matches: 2. CDR3 length equals 16 residues. Germline V gives CDR1 MRHNA, CDR2 SNTAGT. CDR3 amino acids: CASSDSTGAGANVLTF. CDR3 bases: TGTGCCAGCAGTGACTCGACAGGGGCCGGGGCCAACGTCCTGACTTTC.

This clone was seen only a few times. This chain links TRBV7-2 with TRBJ1-1; unclear D gene. The germline V gene encodes CDR1 SGHTA and CDR2 FQGNSA. Trimming pared 4 bases from V and 7 bases from J, leaving 7 bases between. CDR3 length equals 11 residues. Here the CDR3 DNA reads TGTGCCAGCAGCTCCAGCCTTGAAGCTTTCTTT. Translated: CASSSSLEAFF.

V is TRBV2 and J is TRBJ1-5, with 8 nucleotides matching TRBD1. The CDR3 spans 16 residues. V was clipped by 6 bases and J by 1 base; unmatched bases: 8. The germline gives CDR1 SNHLY, CDR2 FYNNEI. The chain's CDR3 is CASSGQGRGSNQPQHF. CDR3 coding DNA: TGTGCCAGCAGCGGACAGGGAAGGGGAAGCAATCAGCCCCAGCATTTT.

J is TRBJ1-5 and V is TRBV10-2; TRBD1 matches at 9 bases. Trimming cost V 6 bases and J 4 bases; bases outside gene matches: 4. The germline V gene encodes CDR1 WSHSY and CDR2 SAAADI. The CDR3 totals 14 residues. Here the CDR3 DNA reads TGCGCCAGCAGAAAACAGGGGGCGAATCAGCCCCAGCATTTT. It specifies CASRKQGANQPQHF.

CDR3 sequence reads: CASSKGASGYSYNEQFF. In nucleotides, the CDR3 is TGTGCCAGCAGCAAAGGGGCCAGCGGATACTCCTACAATGAGCAGTTCTTC. The chain carries TRBV21-1 and TRBJ2-1; TRBD2, the D gene given by the table, was not confirmed from the DNA. TRBV21-1 is an annotated pseudogene. The length of the CDR3 is 17 residues.

The rearrangement joins TRBV18 to TRBJ1-5; TRBD1 matches 7 bases. Trimming took 1 base from V and 1 from J; bases not matched to a gene: 4. Germline V gene data show CDR1 as KGHSH and CDR2 as LQKENI. The CDR3 extends over 16 amino acids. The CDR3 DNA is TGTGCCAGCTCACCACGGGGACAGACAAGCAATCAGCCCCAGCATTTT. It codes for CASSPRGQTSNQPQHF.

V and J are TRBV7-9 and TRBJ2-3, with 10 positions matching TRBD2. The J segment lost 4 bases and the V segment lost 0 bases, leaving 7 bases of the junction unmatched. The CDR3 loop spans 17 amino acids. Germline loops: CDR1 SEHNR, CDR2 FQNEAQ (reference sequence). CDR3 nucleotides: TGTGCCAGCAGCTTAGCGAGTCTAGCGGGAGATCCAGATACGCAGTATTTT. It is translated as CASSLASLAGDPDTQYF.

The V gene is TRBV11-2, the J gene TRBJ2-7, with TRBD1 matching over 9 bases. The germline V gene has CDR1 SGHAT and CDR2 FQNNGV. The V gene end was trimmed by 5 bases and the J gene end by 6 bases; junction bases not matched to a gene: 2. There are 12 residues in the CDR3. CDR3 sequence (DNA): TGTGCCAGCAGCGAGGACAGGGGCGAGCAGTACTTC. It yields the protein CASSEDRGEQYF.

This chain connects TRBV21-1 to TRBJ2-7; TRBD1 is the table's D call, not checked against the DNA. TRBV21-1 is a pseudogene locus. The CDR3 is made up of 15 amino acids. CDR3 protein: CASSGNTGHFYEQYF. CDR3 sequence (DNA): TGTGCCAGCAGCGGTAATACGGGACACTTCTACGAGCAGTACTTC.

This clone came up a few times. The rearrangement uses TRBV5-1 and TRBJ2-3; no firm D call. V was shortened by 4 bases and J by 2 bases, with 14 bases between the two germline ends. From germline, CDR1 is SGHRS and CDR2 YFSETQ. The CDR3 length is 15 residues. The CDR3, as DNA: TGCGCCAGCAGCGCTTCAGGCTTTCCCACAGATACGCAGTATTTT. Translated, it gives CASSASGFPTDTQYF. Looking up the rest from reference TRBV5-1 and TRBJ2-3 gives the full variable domain: KAGVTQTPRYLIKTRGQQVTLSCSPISGHRSVSWYQQTPGQGLQFLFEYFSETQRNKGNFPGRFSGRQFSNSRSEMNVSTLELGDSALYLCASSASGFPTDTQYFGPGTRLTVL.

The chain employs TRBV5-4 and TRBJ1-1; 11 positions match TRBD1. CDR1 is SGHNT, CDR2 YYREEE, per germline (reference sequence). V gave up 4 bases and J gave up 1 base; unmatched junction bases: 6. The CDR3 sequence is 16 residues long. CDR3 nucleotides: TGTGCCAGCAGCCGGACAGGGGGCGTTAAGAACACTGAAGCTTTCTTT. Its translation: CASSRTGGVKNTEAFF. Supplemented by reference TRBV5-4 and TRBJ1-1, the full variable domain reads ETGVTQSPTHLIKTRGQQVTLRCSSQSGHNTVSWYQQALGQGPQFIFQYYREEENGRGNFPPRFSGLQFPNYSSELNVNALELDDSALYLCASSRTGGVKNTEAFFGQGTRLTVV.

This clone was seen only once. The J gene is TRBJ2-7, the V gene TRBV6-6, with 8 bases that match TRBD1. V gave up 5 bases and J gave up 3 bases; unmatched junction bases: 12. This CDR3 comprises 16 residues. Per germline, CDR1 MNHNY and CDR2 SVGAGI (reference sequence). CDR3 coding DNA: TGTGCCAGCAGTACTCCCCGGACAGGGATCAACTACGAGCAGTACTTC. Protein product: CASSTPRTGINYEQYF.

The chain has TRBV10-2 and TRBJ2-1, with 8 bases matching TRBD2. Germline V CDR1 and CDR2: WSHSY, SAAADI. The junction had 7 bases not matched to a gene; V was cut back by 11 bases and J by 1 base. The CDR3 spans 14 residues. CDR3 sequence: CAATSEGSYNEQFF. The CDR3 bases are TGCGCCGCGACTAGCGAGGGATCCTACAATGAGCAGTTCTTC.

V gene TRBV28 combines with J gene TRBJ2-2, with TRBD1 matching over 7 bases. The CDR3 sequence is 19 residues long. V was clipped by 4 bases and J by 0 bases; unmatched bases: 14. Germline CDR1 reads MDHEN; CDR2 reads SYDVKM. The CDR3 reads CASSWPPPGQNPNTGELFF. CDR3 DNA: TGTGCCAGCAGTTGGCCCCCCCCGGGACAGAACCCGAACACCGGGGAGCTGTTTTTT. Looking up the rest from reference TRBV28 and TRBJ2-2 gives the full variable domain: DVKVTQSSRYLVKRTGEKVFLECVQDMDHENMFWYRQDPGLGLRLIYFSYDVKMKEKGDIPEGYSVSREKKERFSLILESASTNQTSMYLCASSWPPPGQNPNTGELFFGEGSRLTVL.

This rearrangement joins TRBV5-1 to TRBJ2-4, with 8 bases fitting TRBD1. V was clipped by 0 bases and J by 4 bases; unmatched bases: 3. Germline CDR1 reads SGHRS; CDR2 reads YFSETQ. This CDR3 is 15 amino acids long. The CDR3 DNA sequence: TGCGCCAGCAGCTTGGGGACAGGGAGTAAAAACATTCAGTACTTC. It codes for CASSLGTGSKNIQYF.

The chain employs TRBV14 and TRBJ2-7, with no clear D. Trimming removed 0 bases from V and 2 bases from J, with 8 bases in between. CDR3 size: 14 residues. The germline gives CDR1 SGHDN, CDR2 FVKESK. CDR3 loop: CASSQDWLAYEQYF. CDR3 DNA: TGTGCCAGCAGCCAAGATTGGCTAGCCTACGAGCAGTACTTC.

The chain is built from TRBV28 and TRBJ2-4; TRBD2 might be the D (6 bases). V was pared by 3 bases and J by 5 bases, with 32 bases between. Germline values: CDR1 MDHEN, CDR2 SYDVKM. This CDR3 is built from 21 residues. DNA for the CDR3: TGTGCCAGCAGTTTGGGGAGGCAGTGGTCGGTGATAGACCGGGACCAAAACATTCAGTACTTC. As protein: CASSLGRQWSVIDRDQNIQYF.

The chain is built from TRBV7-9 and TRBJ1-1; D not certain. Germline V gene data show CDR1 as SEHNR and CDR2 as FQNEAQ (reference sequence). The CDR3 spans 15 residues. V lost 2 bases, J lost 0 bases, and 10 bases lay in between. This chain's CDR3 is CASSLFTAVNTEAFF. The CDR3 DNA follows: TGTGCCAGCAGCTTATTTACAGCTGTGAACACTGAAGCTTTCTTT.

The table lists this clone with a few counts. This chain uses TRBV5-6 with TRBJ2-5, with D unclear. Judging by the DNA end, TRBJ2-7 fits better; the J call may be wrong. The CDR3 extends over 13 amino acids. Germline V gene lookup returns CDR1 SGHDT and CDR2 YYEEEE. CDR3 coding DNA: TGTGCCAGCAGCCCTAACTGGGGTTACGAGCAGTACTTC. Its protein product is CASSPNWGYEQYF.

V gene TRBV4-2 combines with J gene TRBJ2-1, with 9 positions matching TRBD2. This CDR3 is built from 14 residues. The V gene's germline CDR1 is LGHNA and CDR2 YNFKEQ. V lost 1 base and J lost 9; bases outside the gene matches: 4. CDR3 amino acids: CASSQAGLAGEQFF. CDR3 DNA sequence: TGTGCCAGCAGCCAAGCGGGACTAGCAGGTGAGCAGTTCTTC.